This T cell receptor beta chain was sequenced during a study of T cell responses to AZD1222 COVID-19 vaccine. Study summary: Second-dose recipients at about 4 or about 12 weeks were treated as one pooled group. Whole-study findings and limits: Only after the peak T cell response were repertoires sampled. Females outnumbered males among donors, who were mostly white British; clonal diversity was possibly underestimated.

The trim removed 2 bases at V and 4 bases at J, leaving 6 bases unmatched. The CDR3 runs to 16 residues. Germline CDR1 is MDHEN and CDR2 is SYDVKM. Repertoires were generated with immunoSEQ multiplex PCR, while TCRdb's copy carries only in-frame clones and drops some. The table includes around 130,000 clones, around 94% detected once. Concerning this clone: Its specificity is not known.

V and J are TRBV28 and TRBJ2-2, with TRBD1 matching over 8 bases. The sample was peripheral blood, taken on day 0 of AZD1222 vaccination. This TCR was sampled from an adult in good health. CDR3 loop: CASSLGQGARTGELFF. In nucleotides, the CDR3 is TGTGCCAGCAGTTTAGGGCAGGGGGCGCGCACCGGGGAGCTGTTTTTT.